Shown below are 14 T cell receptor beta chains from a single sample sequenced in a study of cytomegalovirus exposure and HLA in healthy donors (dated by TCRdb to the late 2010s). The library relied on the immunoSEQ multiplex PCR assay. A mixture of 60 forward primers for TCR Vbeta segments and 13 reverse primers for TCR Jbeta segments was used in the multiplex PCR. The source is immuneACCESS, and TCRdb retained only in-frame sequences with V and J called. Part of the clones is not carried over; for the studies checked, unresolved V genes explain less than half of this, and the remainder is unexplained. Present in this sample are fewer than 250,000 clones, over 60% of which were seen just once. The top ten clones comprise about 1.1% of the sample. Input material: PBMCs. The receptor set was obtained from a woman aged 40 to 49 in good health and CMV-seronegative.

The V and J genes are TRBV14 and TRBJ2-7; 7 bases map to TRBD2. The germline CDR1 and CDR2 sequences are SGHDN and FVKESK. With V trimmed by 4 bases and J by 6 bases, 6 bases remained unmatched. The CDR3 spans 13 residues. In DNA, the CDR3 is TGTGCCAGCAGCCCCGTTAGGGAGGGCGAGCAGTACGTC. Amino acids: CASSPVREGEQYV.

The chain recombines TRBV4-3 with TRBJ1-5; no reliable D call. V gave up 4 bases and J gave up 5 bases, with 12 bases separating them. Per germline, CDR1 LGHNA and CDR2 YSLEER. This CDR3 is built from 14 residues. CDR3 protein: CASSLRFRDQPQHF. The CDR3 DNA is TGCGCCAGCAGCCTTAGATTCCGAGATCAGCCCCAGCATTTT.

The rearrangement links TRBV7-8 to TRBJ1-2; D gene unclear. The CDR3 is 15 amino acids. Germline V gives CDR1 SGHVS, CDR2 FQNEAQ. V lost 3 bases and J 8 bases, leaving 19 bases between the germline ends. The CDR3 here is CASSFSGQEVIGYTF. The CDR3 DNA reads TGTGCCAGCAGCTTTAGTGGGCAGGAGGTGATCGGCTACACCTTC.

The V and J genes are TRBV27 and TRBJ2-7; maybe TRBD1 (6 bases). The CDR3 is 14 residues long. Germline V gene lookup returns CDR1 MNHEY and CDR2 SMNVEV (reference sequence). V shed 3 bases and J shed 2 bases, with 11 bases lying between them. CDR3 amino acids: CASSFSRGPYEQYF. The CDR3 DNA reads as TGTGCCAGCAGTTTTAGCAGGGGACCCTACGAGCAGTACTTC.

The rearrangement joins TRBV6-5 to TRBJ1-1; D might be TRBD1 (6 bases). The V and J ends lost 2 bases and 8 bases respectively, with 12 bases between them. The germline gives CDR1 MNHEY, CDR2 SVGAGI. The CDR3 consists of 13 residues. CDR3 sequence reads: CASSYEGVGEAFF. The CDR3 DNA reads TGTGCCAGCAGTTACGAGGGGGTTGGAGAAGCTTTCTTT.

The rearrangement joins TRBV18 to TRBJ2-3; no definite D call. The CDR3 is 12 amino acids. Trimming stripped 3 bases from V and 6 bases from J, with 7 bases between. Germline V gene sequence: CDR1 KGHSH, CDR2 LQKENI. For the CDR3, the DNA is TGTGCCAGCTCACCTATTTCGGATACGCAGTATTTT. Protein sequence: CASSPISDTQYF.

This chain links TRBV10-3 with TRBJ2-1, with TRBD2 identical over 8 bases. After removal of 6 bases from V and 1 base from J, the junction contained 8 bases not matched to a gene. The CDR3 contains 16 residues. Germline loops: CDR1 ENHRY, CDR2 SYGVKD. CDR3 DNA sequence: TGTGCCATCAGCCAGACTAGCGATCTTTCCTACAATGAGCAGTTCTTC. It specifies CAISQTSDLSYNEQFF.

This clone was recorded a few times. This chain joins TRBV7-3 and TRBJ2-3, with D unclear. V lost 5 bases and J 1 base, leaving 7 bases between the germline ends. Germline-derived CDR1 and CDR2 are SGHTA and FQGTGA. There are 13 residues in the CDR3. In nucleotides, the CDR3 is TGTGCCAGCAGCCCCCCAGGCACAGATACGCAGTATTTT. Protein product: CASSPPGTDTQYF.

The chain combines TRBV15 with TRBJ2-1; no clear D gene. V was shortened by 8 bases and J by 5 bases, with 7 bases between the two germline ends. This CDR3 contains 11 residues. Germline V lookup: CDR1 LNHNV, CDR2 YYDKDF (reference sequence). The CDR3 nucleotides read TGTGCCACCGGGCTCAACAATGAGCAGTTCTTC. As protein: CATGLNNEQFF.

The chain has TRBV4-3 and TRBJ2-1; weak D call: TRBD2 (6 bases). CDR1 and CDR2 (germline): LGHNA, YSLEER. There are 13 residues in the CDR3. Trimming shortened V by 1 base and J by 9 bases, and 10 bases separated the two germline ends. Here the CDR3 reads CASSQVLAGEQFF. The CDR3 DNA reads as TGCGCCAGCAGCCAAGTACTAGCAGGTGAGCAGTTCTTC.

To note about this clone: An end of the junction does not agree with germline; a read error may underlie this. The chain uses TRBV7-9 and TRBJ1-2, with D possibly matching TRBD1 (6 bases). There are 15 residues in the CDR3. Germline values: CDR1 SEHNR, CDR2 FQNEAQ (reference sequence). The CDR3 sequence is CSSSHPRDTNYGYTF. CDR3 in DNA: TGTTCCAGCAGCCATCCCCGGGACACTAACTATGGCTACACCTTC.

The CDR3 nucleotides read TGTGCCAGCAGCTCAAAGCCTCGACAGGGTTGGGATACGCAGTATTTT. Translation gives CASSSKPRQGWDTQYF. The rearrangement joins TRBV11-3 to TRBJ2-3, with 7 positions matching TRBD1. V lost 4 bases and J lost 6; bases outside the gene matches: 13. The germline V gene has CDR1 SGHNT and CDR2 YENEEA. The CDR3 loop spans 16 amino acids.

In this sample, this clone turned up a few times. The chain employs TRBV6-6 and TRBJ1-1; D is perhaps TRBD1 (6 bases). The germline gives CDR1 MNHNY, CDR2 SVGAGI (reference sequence). The CDR3 has 13 amino acids. Trimming removed 5 bases at V and 6 bases at J, with 13 bases between. This CDR3 reads CASSEQRGSEAFF. CDR3 nucleotide sequence: TGTGCCAGCAGTGAGCAAAGGGGGTCTGAAGCTTTCTTT.

This clone was found once. V gene TRBV7-9 combines with J gene TRBJ1-1; D may be TRBD1 (5 bases). The germline V gene encodes CDR1 SEHNR and CDR2 FQNEAQ (reference sequence). This CDR3 has 15 amino acids. V gave up 6 bases and J gave up 6 bases, with 20 bases separating them. The CDR3 sequence: CASSQRQSLIAEAFF. CDR3 sequence (DNA): TGTGCCAGCAGTCAAAGACAGTCCCTCATCGCTGAAGCTTTCTTT.